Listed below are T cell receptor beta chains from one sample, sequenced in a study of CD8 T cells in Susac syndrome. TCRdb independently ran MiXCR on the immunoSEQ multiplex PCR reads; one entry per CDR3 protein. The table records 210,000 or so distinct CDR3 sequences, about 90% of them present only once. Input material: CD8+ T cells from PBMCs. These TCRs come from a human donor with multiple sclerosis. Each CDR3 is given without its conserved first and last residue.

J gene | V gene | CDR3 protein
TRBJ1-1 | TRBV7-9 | ASSLRTDTEAF
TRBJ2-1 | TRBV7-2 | ASSQPSGYFSSYNEQF
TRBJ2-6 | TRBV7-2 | ASSPFSDTGASGANVLT
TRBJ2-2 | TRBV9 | ASSARPGQGEPGELF
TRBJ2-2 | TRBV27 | ASSFLKGQGSTGELF
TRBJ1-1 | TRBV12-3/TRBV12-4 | ASSPGGRNTEAF
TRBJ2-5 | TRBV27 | ASSLDGLVRETQY
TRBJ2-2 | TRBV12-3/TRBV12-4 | ASSFLLHRAAGELF
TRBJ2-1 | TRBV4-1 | ASSQDGGGAFEQF
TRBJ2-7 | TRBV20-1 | SASSWTGGFHEQY
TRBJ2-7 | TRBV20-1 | SARGIAGDQY
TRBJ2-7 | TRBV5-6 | ASSAWQNLQPYEQY
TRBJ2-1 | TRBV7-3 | ASSLIGRGLYNEQF
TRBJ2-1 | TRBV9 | ASSGKTSRDHEQF
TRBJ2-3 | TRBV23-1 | ASSPRKKGTDTQY